The 27 T cell receptor beta chains below were found in one sample sequenced in a study of cytomegalovirus exposure and HLA in healthy donors. PCR primers comprised 60 Vbeta and 13 Jbeta primers. Profiling relied on immunoSEQ multiplex PCR, and the TCRdb table lists in-frame clones only, not all of them. The sample yields some 140,000 clones, around 77% seen once. Sequencing used PBMCs. Source of these receptors: a man aged 25 to 40 in good health and CMV-seronegative.

The chain carries TRBV1 and TRBJ2-7; no DNA check was done on the table's D call, TRBD2. TRBV1 is listed as a pseudogene. This CDR3 has 15 amino acids. The CDR3 here is CTSSQVVGGGYEQYF. In DNA form, the CDR3 reads TGCACCAGCAGCCAGGTAGTTGGCGGGGGCTACGAGCAGTACTTC.

The chain carries TRBV5-1 and TRBJ2-2; a possible D gene is TRBD2 (5 bases). The CDR3 has 15 residues. In germline, CDR1 is SGHRS, CDR2 YFSETQ. The V end lost 4 bases, the J end lost 0 bases, and 10 bases lay between the germline ends. The CDR3 reads CASSLGNSNTGELFF. For the CDR3, the DNA is TGCGCCAGCAGCCTCGGGAACTCGAACACCGGGGAGCTGTTTTTT.

Notes on this clone: In the same sample, other DNA sequences code for this CDR3. The gene calls are TRBV5-1 and TRBJ2-7; 7 bases map to TRBD1. Germline CDR1 is SGHRS and CDR2 is YFSETQ. This CDR3 is built from 15 residues. V was clipped by 0 bases and J by 2 bases; unmatched bases: 5. CDR3 residues: CASSLGGTATYEQYF. The CDR3 DNA follows: TGCGCCAGCAGCTTGGGGGGGACAGCTACCTACGAGCAGTACTTC.

This clone turned up a few times. The chain is built from TRBV6-4 and TRBJ2-1; 8 positions match TRBD2. Germline V gives CDR1 MRHNA, CDR2 SNTAGT. The CDR3 runs to 14 residues. The junction had 5 bases not matched to a gene; V was cut back by 5 bases and J by 5 bases. The CDR3 sequence: CASSPGLDHNEQFF. The CDR3 DNA sequence: TGTGCCAGCAGTCCGGGACTAGACCACAATGAGCAGTTCTTC.

V and J are TRBV10-3 and TRBJ2-7, with TRBD1 matching 9 bases. The CDR3 has 15 residues. The trim removed 2 bases at V and 3 bases at J, leaving 5 bases unmatched. Looked up from germline, CDR1 is ENHRY and CDR2 is SYGVKD. The CDR3 loop reads CAISEGQGRNYEQYF. As DNA, the CDR3 is TGTGCCATCAGTGAGGGACAGGGGCGAAACTACGAGCAGTACTTC.

The chain couples TRBV28 to TRBJ1-2; 9 nucleotides align to TRBD1. V trimming: 5 bases; J trimming: 8 bases; junction bases outside the gene matches: 9. Germline V gene data show CDR1 as MDHEN and CDR2 as SYDVKM. The length of the CDR3 is 14 residues. This CDR3 reads CASSTPGQGFGYTF. The CDR3 nucleotides are TGTGCCAGCAGTACTCCGGGACAGGGATTCGGCTACACCTTC.

This clone was seen once. The chain employs TRBV13 and TRBJ1-1, with 8 positions matching TRBD1. This CDR3 region has 16 residues. J gave up 3 bases and V 2 bases, and 8 bases lay outside the gene matches. CDR1 and CDR2 from the germline V gene are PRHDT and FYEKMQ (reference sequence). In DNA form, the CDR3 reads TGTGCCAGCAGCTTACTGCGTGACAGGGGCGACACTGAAGCTTTCTTT. Translation gives CASSLLRDRGDTEAFF.

This clone was detected only a few times. The J gene is TRBJ1-1, the V gene TRBV6-6; a possible D gene is TRBD1 (5 bases). The CDR3 is 10 amino acids. Germline values: CDR1 MNHNY, CDR2 SVGAGI (reference sequence). The ends were cut back, 8 bases at V and 6 bases at J, with 7 bases in the middle. CDR3 amino acids: CASAGPEAFF. Here the CDR3 DNA reads TGTGCCAGCGCAGGGCCTGAAGCTTTCTTT.

V gene TRBV2 combines with J gene TRBJ1-1, with D perhaps TRBD1 (6 bases). CDR1 and CDR2 from the germline V gene are SNHLY and FYNNEI. V lost 2 bases and J lost 3, with 10 bases in between. The CDR3 length is 14 residues. The chain's CDR3 is CASSEQGFDTEAFF. CDR3 in DNA: TGTGCCAGCAGTGAACAGGGGTTTGACACTGAAGCTTTCTTT.

The V and J genes are TRBV7-2 and TRBJ1-5; D remains unclear. Trimming pared 1 base from V and 2 bases from J, leaving 9 bases between. This CDR3 is 15 amino acids long. Germline V gives CDR1 SGHTA, CDR2 FQGNSA. The CDR3 sequence is CASSLGAGGNQPQHF. As DNA, the CDR3 is TGTGCCAGCAGCTTAGGGGCAGGTGGCAATCAGCCCCAGCATTTT. Full variable domain (rest looked up from reference TRBV7-2 and TRBJ1-5): GAGVSQSPSNKVTEKGKDVELRCDPISGHTALYWYRQSLGQGLEFLIYFQGNSAPDKSGLPSDRFSAERTGGSVSTLTIQRTQQEDSAVYLCASSLGAGGNQPQHFGDGTRLSIL.

The chain joins TRBV7-9 to TRBJ2-7; 7 bases are a match to TRBD2. After removal of 0 bases from V and 3 bases from J, the junction contained 8 bases not matched to a gene. There are 16 residues in the CDR3. Germline CDR1 SEHNR, CDR2 FQNEAQ (reference sequence). The CDR3: CASSLAGGVGFYEQYF. The DNA of the CDR3 is TGTGCCAGCAGCTTAGCGGGAGGGGTGGGTTTCTACGAGCAGTACTTC.

Worth noting for this clone: Within the sample, other DNA sequences also encode this same CDR3. V usage is TRBV6-1 and J usage is TRBJ2-7; D is possibly TRBD2 (7 bases). CDR1 and CDR2 (germline): MNHNS, SASEGT. Trimming shortened V by 2 bases and J by 2 bases, and 13 bases separated the two germline ends. The CDR3 totals 15 residues. The CDR3 DNA reads TGTGCCAGCAGTGAAAGGGGGGGGAGCACCTACGAGCAGTACTTC. This gives the protein CASSERGGSTYEQYF.

This chain joins TRBV19 and TRBJ2-7, with D tentatively TRBD1 (6 bases). The CDR3 runs to 16 residues. Germline V gene data show CDR1 as LNHDA and CDR2 as SQIVND (reference sequence). V gave up 5 bases and J gave up 2 bases, with 19 bases separating them. This CDR3 is CASSHPNWTETYEQYF. The DNA for the CDR3 is TGTGCCAGTAGTCATCCCAATTGGACAGAGACCTACGAGCAGTACTTC.

On this clone itself: An end of the junction does not agree with germline; a read error may underlie this. The chain has TRBV20-1 and TRBJ2-7; tentatively, D is TRBD2 (5 bases). The V gene's germline CDR1 is DFQATT and CDR2 SNEGSKA (reference sequence). The CDR3 has 10 residues. Here the CDR3 DNA reads TGCAGTGCTAGCAATTTAGGACTTCAATTC. This translates into CSASNLGLQF.

In its sample, this clone was seen a few times. The chain couples TRBV11-2 to TRBJ1-3, with a weak D call TRBD1 (6 bases). From germline, CDR1 is SGHAT and CDR2 FQNNGV. The length of the CDR3 is 16 residues. V gave up 5 bases and J gave up 0 bases, with 14 bases separating them. DNA for the CDR3: TGTGCCAGCAGCATAAGGACAGCTAGCTCTGGAAACACCATATATTTT. Translating it yields CASSIRTASSGNTIYF.

The chain joins TRBV5-4 to TRBJ1-2; perhaps TRBD1 as D (5 bases). The germline gives CDR1 SGHNT, CDR2 YYREEE (reference sequence). The CDR3 runs to 16 residues. The germline V and J ends were trimmed by 4 bases and 0 bases, with 16 bases remaining between them. The CDR3 spells CASSPGGMSANYGYTF. In DNA, the CDR3 is TGTGCCAGCAGCCCTGGGGGGATGTCAGCTAACTATGGCTACACCTTC.

This clone was counted a few times. The chain recombines TRBV18 with TRBJ2-7; D is unclear. Germline CDR1 is KGHSH and CDR2 is LQKENI. Trimming cost V 4 bases and J 5 bases, with 12 bases left between them. The CDR3 contains 13 residues. The CDR3 DNA reads as TGTGCCAGCTCACTCATAGAAACCCACGAGCAGTACTTC. Residues: CASSLIETHEQYF.

V gene TRBV5-1 combines with J gene TRBJ1-3; perhaps TRBD1 as D (6 bases). The CDR3 has 15 amino acids. Trimming removed 4 bases at V and 0 bases at J, with 11 bases between. Germline-derived CDR1 and CDR2 are SGHRS and YFSETQ. The CDR3 is CASSTTGYSGNTIYF. The CDR3 region has the DNA TGCGCCAGCAGCACGACAGGTTACTCTGGAAACACCATATATTTT.

The table lists this clone with a count of one. The rearrangement links TRBV27 to TRBJ2-2; no clear D gene. This CDR3 has 17 amino acids. Per the germline V gene, CDR1 is MNHEY and CDR2 is SMNVEV (reference sequence). Trimming stripped 5 bases from V and 3 bases from J, with 19 bases between. CDR3 DNA: TGTGCCAGCAGTCCTCCGCGGTACGCAGAGGACACCGGGGAGCTGTTTTTT. This sequence encodes CASSPPRYAEDTGELFF.

This clone was detected once. V usage is TRBV13 and J usage is TRBJ2-1, with unresolved D. CDR1 PRHDT and CDR2 FYEKMQ come from the germline V gene (reference sequence). The CDR3 is 11 residues long. Trimming removed 1 base at V and 7 bases at J, with 2 bases between. The CDR3 DNA sequence: TGTGCCAGCAGCTTAGCAAATGAGCAGTTCTTC. Encoded protein: CASSLANEQFF.

The V gene is TRBV5-6, the J gene TRBJ2-7, with TRBD2 matching 9 bases. This CDR3 region has 17 residues. In germline, CDR1 is SGHDT, CDR2 YYEEEE. Trimming removed 1 base from V and 4 bases from J; junction bases left unmatched: 12. The DNA for the CDR3 is TGTGCCAGCAGCTTGTGGACTAGCGCCTTGAGCGGGTACGAGCAGTACTTC. Residues: CASSLWTSALSGYEQYF.

This chain connects TRBV5-1 to TRBJ2-5, with D perhaps matching TRBD1 (6 bases). This CDR3 spans 14 amino acids. V lost 3 bases and J 5 bases, leaving 14 bases between the germline ends. Germline V gene sequence: CDR1 SGHRS, CDR2 YFSETQ. The CDR3 bases are TGCGCCAGCAGCTGGGAACAGGGACGCGAGACCCAGTACTTC. Protein: CASSWEQGRETQYF. The whole variable domain, remainder taken from reference TRBV5-1 and TRBJ2-5, is KAGVTQTPRYLIKTRGQQVTLSCSPISGHRSVSWYQQTPGQGLQFLFEYFSETQRNKGNFPGRFSGRQFSNSRSEMNVSTLELGDSALYLCASSWEQGRETQYFGPGTRLLVL.

The V call is TRBV19, the J call TRBJ2-7; 10 nucleotides line up with TRBD1. Germline CDR1 is LNHDA and CDR2 is SQIVND (reference sequence). V was pared by 5 bases and J by 2 bases, with 9 bases of the junction left unmatched. The CDR3 is 16 residues long. CDR3 in DNA: TGTGCCAGTAGTCTTAACCGGGACAGGGGAACCTACGAGCAGTACTTC. Amino acids: CASSLNRDRGTYEQYF.

The V and J genes are TRBV25-1 and TRBJ1-3; unclear D gene. The CDR3 sequence is 16 residues long. CDR1 is MGHDK, CDR2 SYGVNS, per germline. V was pared by 1 base and J by 2 bases, with 12 bases between. This chain's CDR3 is CASSESPGEAGNTIYF. The DNA for the CDR3 is TGTGCCAGCAGTGAATCGCCCGGGGAGGCTGGAAACACCATATATTTT.

The chain has TRBV7-2 and TRBJ2-7; 12 bases match TRBD2. V lost 6 bases to trimming and J lost 4 bases; unmatched junction nucleotides: 7. Germline V lookup: CDR1 SGHTA, CDR2 FQGNSA. This CDR3 has 15 amino acids. The CDR3: CASRFLAGGLYEQYF. For the CDR3, the DNA is TGTGCCAGCAGATTTCTAGCGGGAGGGTTGTACGAGCAGTACTTC.

A few counts support this clone. The J gene is TRBJ1-2, the V gene TRBV2; 7 nucleotides match TRBD1. Germline V gives CDR1 SNHLY, CDR2 FYNNEI. V lost 5 bases and J lost 7; bases outside the gene matches: 7. This CDR3 has 13 amino acids. CDR3 nucleotide sequence: TGTGCCAGCAGTTATACAGGGGAAATTGGCTACACCTTC. It encodes CASSYTGEIGYTF.

The chain has TRBV4-2 and TRBJ2-7; 9 bases align to TRBD1. This CDR3 comprises 16 residues. Trimming took 8 bases from V and 3 from J; bases not matched to a gene: 14. Per germline, CDR1 LGHNA and CDR2 YNFKEQ. The CDR3 bases are TGTGCCAGCGGCGGAACCGGGACAGGGCCTTTCTACGAGCAGTACTTC. Translation: CASGGTGTGPFYEQYF.